This record concerns one TCR beta chain sequence. Its antigen is unknown. The assay was immunoSEQ multiplex PCR, and TCRdb's table has in-frame clones only and misses some. The sample gives just over 150,000 clones, approximately 90% of which show up once; around 1.9% is in the top ten. The CDR3 runs to 13 residues. V lost 2 bases and J lost 3, with 8 bases in between. Germline-derived CDR1 and CDR2 are SGHNT and YYREEE (reference sequence). This sample was included in a study of T cell responses to AZD1222 COVID-19 vaccine. At the level of the study: Second-dose intervals near 4 or 12 weeks were combined. Notes on the study in general: Spike-wide vaccine-associated CD4 TCRs dominated at 160-218 and 743-854. Clonal diversity may have been underestimated in mostly white British donors.

The source was peripheral blood, collected on day 0 of AZD1222 vaccination. The chain joins TRBV5-4 to TRBJ1-2; D gene ambiguous. The TCR sequence derives from an adult in good health. CDR3 loop: CASSLALYYGYTF. CDR3 coding DNA: TGTGCCAGCAGCTTAGCCCTGTACTATGGCTACACCTTC.